This entry lists 18 T cell receptor beta chains sequenced from one sample in a study of response to subunit inactivated influenza vaccine. TCRdb itself ran the RT-PCR reads through MiXCR, one entry per CDR3 protein. Of hundreds of thousands of distinct CDR3 sequences listed, less than 20% are singletons. The specimen comprised PBMCs from blood, sampled roughly 5 days after vaccination. Receptors originate from a man aged 45-65 years who received an inactivated influenza vaccine.

V usage is TRBV27 and J usage is TRBJ2-1; 7 bases line up with TRBD2. This CDR3 has 16 residues. The germline CDR1 and CDR2 sequences are MNHEY and SMNVEV (reference sequence). V trimming: 5 bases; J trimming: 8 bases; junction bases outside the gene matches: 15. As DNA, the CDR3 is TGTGCCAGCAGTCTTTTGCGGGGCGGGAGAAGAGATGAGCAGTTCTTC. Translating it yields CASSLLRGGRRDEQFF.

The V and J genes are TRBV20-1 and TRBJ1-6, with 8 bases fitting TRBD1. Germline values: CDR1 DFQATT, CDR2 SNEGSKA (reference sequence). The CDR3 totals 14 residues. V lost 5 bases to trimming and J lost 9 bases; unmatched junction nucleotides: 9. CDR3 in DNA: TGCAGTGCTTCTCGACAGGGGATGGCTTCACCCCTCCACTTT. Amino acid sequence: CSASRQGMASPLHF.

The chain is built from TRBV20-1 and TRBJ1-2; 8 nucleotides line up with TRBD1. Germline assignment: CDR1 DFQATT and CDR2 SNEGSKA (reference sequence). Losses at the gene ends were 6 bases for V and 5 bases for J; bases not matched to a gene: 11. The CDR3 runs 14 residues. DNA of the CDR3: TGCAGTGCCCAACCGGGACAGGCGGGATATGGCTACACCTTC. It translates to CSAQPGQAGYGYTF.

This clonotype showed up just a few times. J is TRBJ1-2 and V is TRBV29-1; 7 bases line up with TRBD1. Germline loops: CDR1 SQVTM, CDR2 ANQGSEA. V was pared by 5 bases and J by 0 bases, with 3 bases of the junction left unmatched. This CDR3 has 13 residues. DNA for the CDR3: TGCAGCGTTACCGGGACAGCTAACTATGGCTACACCTTC. Its translation is CSVTGTANYGYTF.

This clonotype was counted a few times. The chain joins TRBV20-1 to TRBJ1-5; TRBD1 matches at 9 bases. The CDR3 sequence is 14 residues long. Trimming took 6 bases from V and 3 from J; bases not matched to a gene: 6. CDR1 and CDR2 (germline): DFQATT, SNEGSKA (reference sequence). CDR3 protein: CSAGGTGYNQPQHF. The CDR3 DNA follows: TGCAGTGCCGGAGGGACAGGGTACAATCAGCCCCAGCATTTT.

This clonotype appeared a few times. The genes are TRBV4-2 and TRBJ2-3, with 8 bases aligning to TRBD2. The trim removed 0 bases at V and 1 base at J, leaving 9 bases unmatched. The length of the CDR3 is 18 residues. The germline CDR1 and CDR2 sequences are LGHNA and YNFKEQ. The DNA of the CDR3 is TGTGCCAGCAGCCAAGATAGGGTGAGCGGGGGCCGCACAGATACGCAGTATTTT. The encoded protein is CASSQDRVSGGRTDTQYF.

This clonotype was detected only a few times. The J gene is TRBJ2-1, the V gene TRBV7-9; 8 nucleotides align to TRBD2. The CDR3 totals 13 residues. Germline V gene data show CDR1 as SEHNR and CDR2 as FQNEAQ (reference sequence). The V gene end was trimmed by 5 bases and the J gene end by 10 bases; junction bases not matched to a gene: 7. CDR3 protein: CASSHVAGGEQFF. CDR3 nucleotides: TGTGCCAGCAGCCACGTGGCGGGAGGCGAGCAGTTCTTC.

As concerns this clonotype: This may arise from a read error, as a much more abundant clone is one base away. Here the CDR3 DNA reads TGTGCCAGCAGGCCGGCAGGGAACACTGAAGCTTTCTTT. Translating it yields CASRPAGNTEAFF. The genes are TRBV27 and TRBJ1-1; the D is unclear. The CDR3 is 13 residues long. V shed 6 bases and J shed 1 base, with 9 bases lying between them. In germline, CDR1 is MNHEY, CDR2 SMNVEV (reference sequence).

This clonotype was observed many times. This chain links TRBV20-1 with TRBJ1-2; no definite D call. This CDR3 contains 12 residues. The ends were cut back, 5 bases at V and 5 bases at J, with 12 bases in the middle. Germline-derived CDR1 and CDR2 are DFQATT and SNEGSKA (reference sequence). CDR3 in DNA: TGCAGTGCTGCCAGTACTTTGTATGGCTACACCTTC. Encoded protein: CSAASTLYGYTF.

This clonotype was observed once. The V gene is TRBV5-4, the J gene TRBJ2-6, with 7 bases aligning to TRBD1. The ends lost 0 bases at V and 0 bases at J; junction bases unmatched: 3. The CDR3 covers 17 residues. The germline V gene has CDR1 SGHNT and CDR2 YYREEE (reference sequence). CDR3 sequence (DNA): TGTGCCAGCAGCTTGGTAGCAGGGGGCTCTGGGGCCAACGTCCTGACTTTC. This sequence encodes CASSLVAGGSGANVLTF.

The V gene is TRBV12-3 or TRBV12-4, the J gene TRBJ1-2; possibly TRBD1 for D (6 bases). The CDR3 extends over 12 amino acids. Trimming pared 7 bases from V and 6 bases from J, leaving 12 bases between. The CDR3 sequence is CASTRTVNGYTF. CDR3 DNA sequence: TGTGCCAGCACCCGGACAGTTAATGGCTACACCTTC.

This clonotype was detected only a few times. This rearrangement joins TRBV5-1 to TRBJ2-7; tentative D call: TRBD2 (5 bases). CDR1 and CDR2 (germline): SGHRS, YFSETQ. This CDR3 region has 14 residues. V was cut by 3 bases and J by 0 bases, with 10 bases left in between. CDR3 DNA sequence: TGCGCCAGCAGCTCAATCGGGGTCTCCTACGAGCAGTACTTC. Amino acids: CASSSIGVSYEQYF.

This clonotype was observed a few times. The V and J genes are TRBV20-1 and TRBJ2-5; 11 positions match TRBD2. Per germline, CDR1 DFQATT and CDR2 SNEGSKA (reference sequence). The trim removed 0 bases at V and 2 bases at J, leaving 2 bases unmatched. The CDR3 contains 15 residues. The DNA of the CDR3 is TGCAGTGCTAGAGACCGACTAGCGGGGCAAGAGACCCAGTACTTC. Translated, it gives CSARDRLAGQETQYF.

This clonotype showed up just a few times. The V and J genes are TRBV12-3 or TRBV12-4 and TRBJ1-2; no firm D call. CDR3 length: 14 residues. With 3 bases removed from V and 3 bases from J, the gap between germline ends came to 11 bases. CDR3 in DNA: TGTGCCAGCAGTTTTATGCGGCCGGACTATGGCTACACCTTC. It codes for CASSFMRPDYGYTF.

The rearrangement uses TRBV12-3 or TRBV12-4 and TRBJ2-3; D may be TRBD1 (6 bases). The germline V and J ends were trimmed by 7 bases and 5 bases, with 19 bases remaining between them. The CDR3 runs 15 residues. The CDR3 here is CASTLGAEWGDTQYF. The CDR3, as DNA: TGTGCCAGCACCTTGGGGGCGGAATGGGGAGATACGCAGTATTTT.

This chain uses TRBV12-3 or TRBV12-4 with TRBJ1-1; tentative D call: TRBD1 (5 bases). The germline V and J ends were trimmed by 4 bases and 5 bases, with 11 bases remaining between them. This CDR3 has 13 amino acids. CDR3 amino acids: CASSWQGGTEAFF. The CDR3 DNA reads TGTGCCAGCAGTTGGCAGGGAGGTACTGAAGCTTTCTTT.

This clonotype was counted between two and nine times. The CDR3 reads CSARDGTGGNQPQHF. CDR3 nucleotides: TGCAGTGCTAGAGACGGGACAGGAGGGAATCAGCCCCAGCATTTT. The chain employs TRBV20-1 and TRBJ1-5; 8 nucleotides agree with TRBD1. V was clipped by 0 bases and J by 4 bases; unmatched bases: 5. Germline assignment: CDR1 DFQATT and CDR2 SNEGSKA (reference sequence). CDR3 length: 15 residues.

This clonotype appeared a few times. The chain couples TRBV5-1 to TRBJ2-2; 10 nucleotides agree with TRBD1. With V trimmed by 4 bases and J by 4 bases, 7 bases remained unmatched. The CDR3 has 16 amino acids. Germline V gene sequence: CDR1 SGHRS, CDR2 YFSETQ. CDR3 in amino acids: CASSTGQGTRTGELFF. CDR3 DNA: TGCGCCAGCAGCACGGGACAGGGGACACGCACCGGGGAGCTGTTTTTT.